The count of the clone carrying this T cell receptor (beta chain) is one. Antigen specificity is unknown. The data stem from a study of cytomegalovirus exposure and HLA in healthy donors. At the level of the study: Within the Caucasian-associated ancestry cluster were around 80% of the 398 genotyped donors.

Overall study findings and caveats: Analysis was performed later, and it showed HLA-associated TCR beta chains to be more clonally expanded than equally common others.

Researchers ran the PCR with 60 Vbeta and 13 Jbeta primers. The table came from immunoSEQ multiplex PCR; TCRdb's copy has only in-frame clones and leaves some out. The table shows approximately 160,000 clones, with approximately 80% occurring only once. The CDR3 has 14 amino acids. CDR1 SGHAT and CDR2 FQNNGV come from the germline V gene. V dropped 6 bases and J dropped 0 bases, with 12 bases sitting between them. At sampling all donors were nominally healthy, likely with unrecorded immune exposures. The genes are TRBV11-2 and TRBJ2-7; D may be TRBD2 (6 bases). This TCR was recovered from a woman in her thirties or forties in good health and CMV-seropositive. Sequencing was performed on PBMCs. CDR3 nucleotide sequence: TGTGCCAGCAGTTCTATCGGGAGCTCCTACGAGCAGTACTTC. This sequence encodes CASSSIGSSYEQYF. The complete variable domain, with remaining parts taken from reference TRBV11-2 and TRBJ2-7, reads EAGVAQSPRYKIIEKRQSVAFWCNPISGHATLYWYQQILGQGPKLLIQFQNNGVVDDSQLPKDRFSAERLKGVDSTLKIQPAKLEDSAVYLCASSSIGSSYEQYFGPGTRLTVT.